The 11 T cell receptor beta chains below all came from one sample that was sequenced in a study of T cells in Graves' hyperthyroidism and ophthalmopathy (dated by TCRdb to about 2019). The library was obtained by multiplex PCR. Data came from an Illumina HiSeq 2000. The TCR beta CDR3 regions were amplified from the RNA transcripts. For the first round of RT-PCR on the TCR CDR3, the HTBI primer set was used together with the Qiagen OneStep RT-PCR kit. Through fastp at Q25 and MiXCR, TCRdb rebuilt clones from the public reads, retaining in-frame beta chains. Rows with a matching CDR3 protein are joined into one entry that keeps the most common DNA and genes. In this sample the table shows approximately 600,000 distinct CDR3 sequences, roughly 14% of which occur a single time. The top ten clonotypes cover around 4% of the sample. What was sequenced was blood. The receptors originated from a woman in her forties with Graves' ophthalmopathy.

This clonotype was counted only a few times. This sequence joins TRBV27 and TRBJ1-1; tentatively, D is TRBD1 (6 bases). Germline V CDR1 and CDR2: MNHEY, SMNVEV (reference sequence). V was shortened by 1 base and J by 3 bases, with 15 bases between the two germline ends. This CDR3 has 16 residues. This chain's CDR3 is CASSLFGGARDTEAFF. The CDR3 region has the DNA TGTGCCAGCAGTTTATTTGGGGGCGCGCGGGACACTGAAGCTTTCTTT.

The table lists this clonotype with many counts. This sequence joins TRBV29-1 and TRBJ1-2; tentative D call: TRBD1 (6 bases). V was cut by 4 bases and J by 7 bases, with 13 bases left in between. The CDR3 totals 12 residues. Germline lookup yields CDR1 SQVTM and CDR2 ANQGSEA. The CDR3 protein is CSVVIGGFGYTF. The CDR3 DNA reads as TGCAGCGTTGTCATTGGGGGCTTTGGCTACACCTTC.

This clonotype was counted ten times or more. J is TRBJ2-5 and V is TRBV19; no firm D call. The length of the CDR3 is 14 residues. Deletions cut 2 bases from V and 10 bases from J, with 17 bases between. Germline CDR1 and CDR2: LNHDA and SQIVND (reference sequence). The CDR3 nucleotides are TGTGCCAGTAGTATAAGGGCTGGGGTTCAGGACCAGTACTTC. Amino acid sequence: CASSIRAGVQDQYF.

This clonotype has ten or more counts. V usage is TRBV19 and J usage is TRBJ2-7; possibly TRBD2 for D (6 bases). Per the germline V gene, CDR1 is LNHDA and CDR2 is SQIVND (reference sequence). V gave up 4 bases and J gave up 4 bases, with 14 bases separating them. This CDR3 comprises 14 residues. CDR3 bases: TGTGCCAGTAGTAGAGCACTAGCAGGATACGAGCAGTACTTC. It translates to CASSRALAGYEQYF.

This clonotype has ten or more counts. This chain joins TRBV19 and TRBJ1-2; no firm D call. Per germline, CDR1 LNHDA and CDR2 SQIVND (reference sequence). This CDR3 is 13 amino acids long. Deletions cut 3 bases from V and 5 bases from J, with 10 bases between. The chain's CDR3 is CASSIDGRYGYTF. CDR3 nucleotide sequence: TGTGCCAGTAGTATCGACGGAAGATATGGCTACACCTTC.

This chain joins TRBV30 and TRBJ2-5, with 8 nucleotides matching TRBD1. CDR1 is GTSNPN and CDR2 is SVGIG in the germline V gene (reference sequence). V shed 3 bases and J 5 bases; nucleotides not matched to a gene: 8. This CDR3 has 14 amino acids. CDR3 nucleotide sequence: TGTGCCTGGAGCCCGACAGGGGTGTTGGAGACCCAGTACTTC. Translated, it gives CAWSPTGVLETQYF.

This clonotype was seen a few times. J is TRBJ2-7 and V is TRBV28, with 10 bases identical to TRBD2. Germline V gene data show CDR1 as MDHEN and CDR2 as SYDVKM. V lost 5 bases, J lost 6 bases, and 1 base stayed unmatched. CDR3 length equals 12 residues. The CDR3 DNA reads as TGTGCCAGCAGTAGCGGGAGGGCCGAGCAGTACTTC. It specifies CASSSGRAEQYF.

This clonotype was recorded at least ten times. The V gene is TRBV28, the J gene TRBJ2-7; 14 bases align to TRBD2. This CDR3 is built from 18 residues. The junction had 7 bases not matched to a gene; V was cut back by 3 bases and J by 0 bases. Germline assignment: CDR1 MDHEN and CDR2 SYDVKM. The CDR3, as DNA: TGTGCCAGCAGTTTCCCAACCGGACTAGCGGGAGGCTCCTACGAGCAGTACTTC. Translating gives CASSFPTGLAGGSYEQYF.

As to this clonotype: A junction end diverges from the germline sequence, so it may reflect a read error. V usage is TRBV18 and J usage is TRBJ1-1; no clear D. Germline CDR1 is KGHSH and CDR2 is LQKENI. The CDR3 has 13 amino acids. Written as DNA, the CDR3 is TGTGCCAGCTCACCATCACAGAACGCTGAAGCTTTCTTT. Protein product: CASSPSQNAEAFF.

This clonotype was counted at least ten times. The rearrangement joins TRBV11-2 to TRBJ1-2; TRBD1 might be the D (6 bases). The V gene lost 5 bases and the J gene lost 6 bases, with 16 bases spanning the gap. Germline V lookup: CDR1 SGHAT, CDR2 FQNNGV. The CDR3 is made up of 14 amino acids. As DNA, the CDR3 is TGTGCCAGCAGCCCGAGGTGGGCAGGGGATGGCTACACCTTC. It codes for CASSPRWAGDGYTF.

In this sample, this clonotype turned up many times. V gene TRBV7-6 combines with J gene TRBJ1-1; D gene uncertain. V shed 1 base and J shed 1 base, with 7 bases lying between them. This CDR3 is built from 14 residues. Germline loops: CDR1 SGHVS, CDR2 FNYEAQ. The CDR3 DNA reads TGTGCCAGCAGCTTAGGGGTGACGAACACTGAAGCTTTCTTT. Its translation is CASSLGVTNTEAFF. Using reference TRBV7-6 and TRBJ1-1 for the parts outside the CDR3, the full variable domain is GAGVSQSPRYKVTKRGQDVALRCDPISGHVSLYWYRQALGQGPEFLTYFNYEAQQDKSGLPNDRFSAERPEGSISTLTIQRTEQRDSAMYRCASSLGVTNTEAFFGQGTRLTVV.